The TCR beta chain under discussion was sequenced for a study of OX40 agonist ivuxolimab in advanced cancers. Produced via immunoSEQ multiplex PCR; TCRdb's table is partial and in-frame only. Of tens of thousands of clones in the sample, about 93% were seen once. Details on this clone: Antigen unknown.

Whole-study findings and limits: What antigens the expanded peripheral T cells recognized was never established.

The CDR3 runs 17 residues. V lost 5 bases, J lost 4 bases, and 21 bases lay in between. Germline CDR1 is LGHNT and CDR2 is FRNRAP. The sample consisted of CD4+ or CD8+ T cells sorted from blood, taken in a trial of the OX40 agonist ivuxolimab. The origin of this receptor is an adult with an advanced solid tumor such as melanoma, head and neck, liver or kidney cancer. The rearrangement uses TRBV12-5 and TRBJ1-3; D might be TRBD1 (5 bases). The CDR3 protein is CASGLPLGQADGNTIYF. In nucleotides, the CDR3 is TGTGCTAGTGGTCTGCCTTTGGGGCAGGCCGACGGAAACACCATATATTTT.